The rows below give T cell receptor beta chains drawn from one sample of a study of shared clonotypes between healthy human individuals. Measured with immunoSEQ multiplex PCR; TCRdb has only the in-frame clones, and not every one. The sample has hundreds of thousands of clones; around four fifths are singletons. Material for sequencing was memory CD4+ T cells sorted from blood. The receptor source for this set is a woman in her 30s in good health. Each CDR3 is given with its conserved first and last residue. A D gene is named only where the DNA matches it firmly. The size of a clone is reported for some rows only, either as once, few or many, or as a class for expanded clones.

size | J | V | D | DNA | CDR3
few | TRBJ2-5 | TRBV7-6 | TRBD1 | TGTGCCAGCAGCCCAGGTTGGACAGGCGCCGCGACCCAGTACTTC | CASSPGWTGAATQYF
- | TRBJ2-7 | TRBV10-2 | - | TGCGCCAGCAGTCTCAGCTCCTACGAGCAGTACTTC | CASSLSSYEQYF
- | TRBJ1-5 | TRBV28 | - | TGTGCCAGCAGTTTATTTGCCTCCACGGTTAATCAGCCCCAGCATTTT | CASSLFASTVNQPQHF
- | TRBJ1-3 | TRBV28 | - | TGTGCCAGCAGCCATCAAGGGGACCGAAACACCATATATTTT | CASSHQGDRNTIYF
- | TRBJ1-2 | TRBV4-1 | TRBD1 | TGCGCCAGCAAACGGGACAGGGGGGTTAACTATGGCTACACCTTC | CASKRDRGVNYGYTF
- | TRBJ2-2 | TRBV25-1 | - | TGTGCCAGTTCTAGGGACACCGGGGAGCTGTTTTTT | CASSRDTGELFF
- | TRBJ2-7 | TRBV5-1 | - | TGCGCCAGCAGCCCCGAGCGAAACTACGAGCAGTACTTC | CASSPERNYEQYF
- | TRBJ2-3 | TRBV9 | - | TGTGCCAGCAGCGTAAGCGGACAGAGTTACGATACGCAGTATTTT | CASSVSGQSYDTQYF
- | TRBJ1-5 | TRBV6-6 | TRBD1 | TGTGCCAGCAGTCTGGACAGGGCTAATCAGCCCCAGCATTTT | CASSLDRANQPQHF
- | TRBJ1-1 | TRBV27 | - | TGTGCCAGCAGTTTATCGGGCAGAACTGAAGCTTTCTTT | CASSLSGRTEAFF
- | TRBJ1-5 | TRBV28 | TRBD1 | TGTGCCAGCATAGAGACCGGGACAGGGGTTGCTCTAAGCAATCAGCCCCAGCATTTT | CASIETGTGVALSNQPQHF
- | TRBJ2-1 | TRBV5-1 | TRBD2 | TGCGCCAGCAGCCCCGGGGTAGCGGGAGAGCGGCAGTTCTTC | CASSPGVAGERQFF
- | TRBJ1-2 | TRBV19 | TRBD1 | TGTGCCAGTAGTTCCCACGACAGGGGGCGCTTATTCGAGGGCTACACCTTC | CASSSHDRGRLFEGYTF
- | TRBJ1-5 | TRBV28 | TRBD1 | TGTGCCAGCAGCGAGTATTCGTTGCGGGACAGACAGCCCCAGCATTTT | CASSEYSLRDRQPQHF
- | TRBJ2-7 | TRBV27 | - | TGTGCCAGCAATGCAGGGGATAGGCGTCTCGAGCAGTACTTC | CASNAGDRRLEQYF
- | TRBJ1-3 | TRBV4-2 | - | TGTGCCAGCAGCCAAGATCGATTGTCTCGTGGAAACACCATATATTTT | CASSQDRLSRGNTIYF
- | TRBJ2-7 | TRBV21-1 | - | TGTGCCAGCAGCAAAGGAGGGGAAATATCCTACGAGCAGTACTTC | CASSKGGEISYEQYF
- | TRBJ2-7 | TRBV27 | TRBD2 | TGTGCCAGCAGTTCCAACGCACTAGCGGGATCCTACGAGCAGTACTTC | CASSSNALAGSYEQYF
- | TRBJ1-2 | TRBV28 | - | TGTGCCAGTTTTGAGGGACACAGGAGCTATGGCTACACCTTC | CASFEGHRSYGYTF
few | TRBJ2-6 | TRBV27 | - | TGTGCCAGCAGTTCATCAGGCACGTCTGGGGCCAACGTCCTGACTTTC | CASSSSGTSGANVLTF
- | TRBJ2-7 | TRBV2 | TRBD2 | TGTGCCAGCAGCCTCTTGCGGGAGGGGAAGCAGTACTTC | CASSLLREGKQYF
- | TRBJ2-2 | TRBV6-5 | - | TGTGCCAGCAGTTACTACACCGGGGAGCTGTTTTTT | CASSYYTGELFF